A single sample gave rise to the 26 T cell receptor beta chains below, sequenced in a study of T cell responses to AZD1222 COVID-19 vaccine. Assay used: immunoSEQ multiplex PCR; TCRdb lists only in-frame clones, some missing. The sample shows 40,000 to 55,000 clones, 70% to 90% of them seen only once. This specimen was peripheral blood, taken 28 days after the second AZD1222 dose. These receptor sequences come from an adult who received the AZD1222 COVID-19 vaccine.

The chain recombines TRBV9 with TRBJ2-7; unclear D gene. This CDR3 is 15 amino acids long. V dropped 0 bases and J dropped 3 bases, with 13 bases sitting between them. Per germline, CDR1 SGDLS and CDR2 YYNGEE. The CDR3 spells CASSVEGYPHYEQYF. In nucleotides, the CDR3 is TGTGCCAGCAGCGTAGAAGGCTATCCCCACTACGAGCAGTACTTC.

This chain links TRBV27 with TRBJ2-1; D might be TRBD1 (6 bases). The CDR3 loop spans 14 amino acids. The germline V gene has CDR1 MNHEY and CDR2 SMNVEV (reference sequence). V lost 7 bases, J lost 7 bases, and 17 bases lay in between. In DNA form, the CDR3 reads TGTGCCAGCACGATGGGACACCAGGGGAATGAGCAGTTCTTC. Its protein product is CASTMGHQGNEQFF.

The genes are TRBV10-3 and TRBJ1-5; a possible D gene is TRBD1 (5 bases). Germline CDR1 reads ENHRY; CDR2 reads SYGVKD. This CDR3 is built from 14 residues. V was pared by 0 bases and J by 8 bases, with 11 bases between. CDR3 nucleotides: TGTGCCATCAGTGAGTCCAGGGATATAGAGCCCCAGCATTTT. It encodes CAISESRDIEPQHF.

This clone has only one observation. This chain joins TRBV5-4 and TRBJ2-1; the match to TRBD1 covers 7 bases. Germline CDR1 reads SGHNT; CDR2 reads YYREEE (reference sequence). CDR3 length: 16 residues. The ends lost 4 bases at V and 3 bases at J; junction bases unmatched: 10. The CDR3 loop is CASSPRQGPYYNEQFF. The CDR3 DNA is TGTGCCAGCAGCCCAAGACAGGGACCCTACTACAATGAGCAGTTCTTC.

This sequence joins TRBV2 and TRBJ2-7; TRBD1 matches 7 bases. The V gene end was trimmed by 2 bases and the J gene end by 3 bases; junction bases not matched to a gene: 4. Germline-derived CDR1 and CDR2 are SNHLY and FYNNEI. The CDR3 consists of 14 residues. The CDR3 loop reads CASSEQGVSYEQYF. The CDR3 nucleotides read TGTGCCAGCAGTGAACAGGGGGTAAGCTACGAGCAGTACTTC.

In this sample, this clone turned up once. The chain links TRBV28 to TRBJ1-2; D not resolved. Germline V gives CDR1 MDHEN, CDR2 SYDVKM. V shed 7 bases and J shed 1 base, with 10 bases lying between them. The CDR3 is 13 amino acids. CDR3 bases: TGTGCCAGCACCCCGGACCGTAACTATGGCTACACCTTC. Its translation: CASTPDRNYGYTF.

The J gene is TRBJ1-1, the V gene TRBV5-1; 9 nucleotides line up with TRBD1. Germline V CDR1 and CDR2: SGHRS, YFSETQ. CDR3 length equals 15 residues. V dropped 0 bases and J dropped 6; count of bases not matched to a gene: 6. The CDR3 DNA is TGCGCCAGCAGCTTGGAATCGGGACAGGGACCTGAAGCTTTCTTT. Translating it yields CASSLESGQGPEAFF. Full variable domain (missing parts from reference TRBV5-1 and TRBJ1-1): KAGVTQTPRYLIKTRGQQVTLSCSPISGHRSVSWYQQTPGQGLQFLFEYFSETQRNKGNFPGRFSGRQFSNSRSEMNVSTLELGDSALYLCASSLESGQGPEAFFGQGTRLTVV.

The chain carries TRBV19 and TRBJ2-2; D may match TRBD1 or TRBD2 (7 bases each). This CDR3 region has 15 residues. Germline assignment: CDR1 LNHDA and CDR2 SQIVND (reference sequence). V lost 9 bases to trimming and J lost 4 bases, with 18 bases between them. CDR3 nucleotides: TGTGCCAGGACCCAGGGGGGGGCTGGCACCGGGGAGCTGTTTTTT. Translation: CARTQGGAGTGELFF.

This clone was counted a few times. The V and J genes are TRBV2 and TRBJ2-3; D ambiguous. Germline V lookup: CDR1 SNHLY, CDR2 FYNNEI. Trimming left V 8 bases short and J 3 bases short, with 15 bases between. The CDR3 consists of 14 residues. CDR3 in amino acids: CASSPKRSTDTQYF. In nucleotides, the CDR3 is TGTGCCAGCTCCCCAAAGCGAAGTACAGATACGCAGTATTTT.

The chain recombines TRBV3-1 (or the pseudogene TRBV3-2) with TRBJ1-6, with TRBD1 as a possible D gene (6 bases). Germline loops: CDR1 LGHDT, CDR2 YNNKEL (reference sequence). The V end lost 2 bases, the J end lost 10 bases, and 18 bases lay between the germline ends. CDR3 size: 16 residues. CDR3 loop: CASSQRSSGAGSPLHF. DNA of the CDR3: TGTGCCAGCAGCCAACGAAGTTCGGGGGCTGGGTCACCCCTCCACTTT.

This sequence joins TRBV29-1 and TRBJ1-1, with D perhaps matching TRBD1 (6 bases). The ends were cut back, 4 bases at V and 1 base at J, with 13 bases in the middle. The CDR3 length is 14 residues. The germline V gene has CDR1 SQVTM and CDR2 ANQGSEA. The CDR3 loop is CSVGLDSRNTEAFF. CDR3 DNA: TGCAGCGTTGGCTTGGACAGCAGGAACACTGAAGCTTTCTTT.

The chain couples TRBV4-1 to TRBJ1-4; D is possibly TRBD1 (6 bases). V dropped 1 base and J dropped 4 bases, with 7 bases sitting between them. The CDR3 contains 14 residues. CDR1 is MGHRA and CDR2 is YSYEKL in the germline V gene. CDR3 amino acids: CASSQAGVNEKLFF. CDR3 DNA: TGCGCCAGCAGCCAAGCAGGGGTTAATGAAAAACTGTTTTTT.

The V gene is TRBV5-4, the J gene TRBJ1-1; the D is unclear. Germline V gene data show CDR1 as SGHNT and CDR2 as YYREEE (reference sequence). Trimming shortened V by 3 bases and J by 1 base, and 7 bases separated the two germline ends. The CDR3 has 13 residues. CDR3 nucleotides: TGTGCCAGCAGCTCGCAGCAGAACACTGAAGCTTTCTTT. It codes for CASSSQQNTEAFF.

The rearrangement joins TRBV5-1 to TRBJ1-5; D is ambiguous. Germline V gene data show CDR1 as SGHRS and CDR2 as YFSETQ. The CDR3 runs 13 residues. Trimming removed 7 bases from V and 5 bases from J, with 13 bases in between. The CDR3 is CASSLGGDQPQHF. CDR3 bases: TGCGCCAGCTCCCTCGGCGGGGATCAGCCCCAGCATTTT.

The chain recombines TRBV6-2 or TRBV6-3 with TRBJ2-1; 7 bases agree with TRBD1. The CDR3 spans 17 residues. The ends lost 2 bases at V and 5 bases at J; junction bases unmatched: 12. The germline gives CDR1 MNHEY, CDR2 SVGEGT. The CDR3 protein is CASSYPPFRGKDNEQFF. The CDR3 coding sequence is TGTGCCAGCAGTTACCCCCCCTTCAGGGGGAAGGACAATGAGCAGTTCTTC.

The rearrangement links TRBV28 to TRBJ2-7; D might be TRBD1 or TRBD2, each matching 5 bases. CDR1 MDHEN and CDR2 SYDVKM come from the germline V gene. Deletions cut 5 bases from V and 3 bases from J, with 17 bases between. The CDR3 spans 15 residues. The CDR3, as DNA: TGTGCCAGCAGTCCTTGGGACGGGTTTCGCTACGAGCAGTACTTC. Its protein is CASSPWDGFRYEQYF.

The J gene is TRBJ2-7, the V gene TRBV28; 9 bases map to TRBD2. From germline, CDR1 is MDHEN and CDR2 SYDVKM. Trimming at V came to 11 bases and at J to 0 bases, leaving 5 bases not matched to a gene. The length of the CDR3 is 13 residues. For the CDR3, the DNA is TGTGCCGGAAATAGCGGGAGCTCCTACGAGCAGTACTTC. It encodes CAGNSGSSYEQYF.

The V and J genes are TRBV18 and TRBJ1-1; no reliable D call. The germline V gene encodes CDR1 KGHSH and CDR2 LQKENI. V lost 1 base and J 8 bases, leaving 17 bases between the germline ends. This CDR3 contains 15 residues. This chain's CDR3 is CASSPRRRQVQEAFF. In nucleotides, the CDR3 is TGTGCCAGCTCACCACGTCGCCGGCAGGTCCAGGAAGCTTTCTTT.

The gene calls are TRBV3-1 (or the pseudogene TRBV3-2) and TRBJ2-7, with D hard to call. Germline CDR1 LGHDT, CDR2 YNNKEL (reference sequence). CDR3 size: 16 residues. Trimming cost V 2 bases and J 2 bases, with 16 bases left between them. The CDR3 loop is CASSQTPWQVTYEQYF. CDR3 in DNA: TGTGCCAGCAGCCAAACCCCGTGGCAGGTCACCTACGAGCAGTACTTC.

The chain has TRBV5-5 and TRBJ1-3; 7 bases line up with TRBD1. Trimming at V came to 4 bases and at J to 0 bases, leaving 4 bases not matched to a gene. Germline-derived CDR1 and CDR2 are SGHKS and YYEKEE (reference sequence). This CDR3 is 15 amino acids long. The CDR3 DNA sequence: TGTGCCAGCAGCCAACAGGGGTACTCTGGAAACACCATATATTTT. It translates to CASSQQGYSGNTIYF.

The V call is TRBV6-5, the J call TRBJ2-3; TRBD2 might be the D (5 bases). Per the germline V gene, CDR1 is MNHEY and CDR2 is SVGAGI. This CDR3 contains 15 residues. V lost 6 bases to trimming and J lost 0 bases, with 13 bases between them. The CDR3 sequence is CASSLDSSSTDTQYF. The CDR3 DNA reads TGTGCCAGCAGCCTGGACTCCTCTAGCACAGATACGCAGTATTTT.

The chain has TRBV21-1 and TRBJ2-2; TRBD2, the table's D call, was not compared with the DNA. TRBV21-1 is a pseudogene. CDR3 length equals 15 residues. The CDR3 protein is CASSKARRGAGELFF. Written as DNA, the CDR3 is TGTGCCAGCAGCAAAGCGCGGAGGGGTGCCGGGGAGCTGTTTTTT.

The chain employs TRBV5-6 and TRBJ1-4; D is undetermined. V was pared by 4 bases and J by 8 bases, with 9 bases between. The germline CDR1 and CDR2 sequences are SGHDT and YYEEEE. This CDR3 is 12 amino acids long. For the CDR3, the DNA is TGTGCCAGCAGCCCCGGAGGAGAAAAACTGTTTTTT. Amino acid sequence: CASSPGGEKLFF. The full variable domain, completed using reference TRBV5-6 and TRBJ1-4, is DAGVTQSPTHLIKTRGQQVTLRCSPKSGHDTVSWYQQALGQGPQFIFQYYEEEERQRGNFPDRFSGHQFPNYSSELNVNALLLGDSALYLCASSPGGEKLFFGSGTQLSVL.

The chain has TRBV6-2 or TRBV6-3 and TRBJ2-7, with D tentatively TRBD2 (6 bases). This CDR3 comprises 12 residues. The germline V and J ends were trimmed by 6 bases and 6 bases, with 12 bases remaining between them. The V gene's germline CDR1 is MNHEY and CDR2 SVGEGT. The CDR3 DNA is TGTGCCAGCAGCCCCCTGGGGGGCGAGCAGTACTTC. Its protein product is CASSPLGGEQYF.

The chain recombines TRBV9 with TRBJ2-2; TRBD1 matches at 11 bases. From germline, CDR1 is SGDLS and CDR2 YYNGEE. CDR3 size: 15 residues. After removal of 2 bases from V and 7 bases from J, the junction contained 4 bases not matched to a gene. The CDR3 nucleotides are TGTGCCAGCAGCGTCGGACAGGGGGCGATCGGGGAGCTGTTTTTT. Its protein product is CASSVGQGAIGELFF.

The V gene is TRBV7-9, the J gene TRBJ1-1; 7 nucleotides agree with TRBD1. The CDR3 spans 13 residues. V trimming: 1 base; J trimming: 6 bases; junction bases outside the gene matches: 2. Germline CDR1 and CDR2: SEHNR and FQNEAQ (reference sequence). The chain's CDR3 is CASSLGTGSEAFF. DNA of the CDR3: TGTGCCAGCAGCTTAGGGACAGGCTCTGAAGCTTTCTTT.